Following are 13 T cell receptor beta chains from one sample sequenced in a study of response to subunit inactivated influenza vaccine (dated by TCRdb to about 2018). Library method: RT-PCR. Sequencer: Illumina HiSeq 2500. Clones were called with MiXCR by TCRdb after fastp trimmed the public reads at Q25, and only in-frame beta chains were retained. Every CDR3 protein is listed once, alongside the most common genes and DNA of its rows. In this sample the table shows about 780,000 distinct CDR3 sequences, roughly 20% of which occur a single time. The ten biggest clones cover around 9.9% of the sample. The specimen comprised PBMCs from blood, sampled roughly 5 days after vaccination. These receptors all stem from a man over 45 who received an inactivated influenza vaccine. Donor details come from another sample of the same person, matched by shared clones.

J is TRBJ2-2 and V is TRBV5-6; 9 positions agree with TRBD1. V was pared by 4 bases and J by 6 bases, with 4 bases of the junction left unmatched. Germline V lookup: CDR1 SGHDT, CDR2 YYEEEE. This CDR3 spans 14 amino acids. CDR3 loop: CASSGWTGAGELFF. CDR3 coding DNA: TGTGCCAGCAGCGGGTGGACAGGGGCCGGGGAGCTGTTTTTT. The full variable domain, in which reference TRBV5-6 and TRBJ2-2 provide the parts outside the CDR3, is DAGVTQSPTHLIKTRGQQVTLRCSPKSGHDTVSWYQQALGQGPQFIFQYYEEEERQRGNFPDRFSGHQFPNYSSELNVNALLLGDSALYLCASSGWTGAGELFFGEGSRLTVL.

This clonotype has just a few counts. The chain has TRBV5-1 and TRBJ2-1; 12 bases align to TRBD2. V was clipped by 4 bases and J by 6 bases; unmatched bases: 5. This CDR3 is 15 amino acids long. Germline V CDR1 and CDR2: SGHRS, YFSETQ. The CDR3 spells CASSVGLAGSNEQFF. The CDR3 DNA sequence: TGCGCCAGCAGCGTCGGACTAGCGGGGAGCAATGAGCAGTTCTTC.

The genes are TRBV10-3 and TRBJ2-1; TRBD2 aligns across 9 bases. V dropped 4 bases and J dropped 7; count of bases not matched to a gene: 8. The CDR3 sequence is 15 residues long. Germline V gene sequence: CDR1 ENHRY, CDR2 SYGVKD. CDR3 in DNA: TGTGCCATCAGTGTGGCTAGCGGGAAGGGGAATGAGCAGTTCTTC. Its translation: CAISVASGKGNEQFF.

The J gene is TRBJ2-1, the V gene TRBV20-1; a weak D match, TRBD2 (6 bases). Trimming shortened V by 7 bases and J by 3 bases, and 13 bases separated the two germline ends. Germline CDR1 is DFQATT and CDR2 is SNEGSKA (reference sequence). This CDR3 contains 13 residues. This CDR3 reads CSVGRPNYNEQFF. The CDR3 DNA follows: TGCAGTGTAGGGAGGCCAAACTACAATGAGCAGTTCTTC.

This clonotype came up a few times. J is TRBJ2-5 and V is TRBV12-3 or TRBV12-4, with 12 bases that match TRBD2. J lost 1 base, V lost 7 bases, and 13 bases had no gene match. The CDR3 runs to 18 residues. Here the CDR3 DNA reads TGTGCCAGCACTTTCGGACTAGCGGGACCCCCGTTCCAAGAGACCCAGTACTTC. Its translation is CASTFGLAGPPFQETQYF.

This chain links TRBV24-1 with TRBJ2-1, with unresolved D. V lost 11 bases, J lost 7 bases, and 11 bases lay in between. This CDR3 has 11 amino acids. Germline V gives CDR1 KGHDR, CDR2 SFDVKD. CDR3 residues: CASAEENEQFF. The DNA for the CDR3 is TGTGCCAGCGCCGAGGAAAATGAGCAGTTCTTC.

The CDR3 DNA sequence: TGTGCCAGCTCACCACCGGGACAGGGGGTCACCGGGGAGCTGTTTTTT. Amino acid sequence: CASSPPGQGVTGELFF. This rearrangement joins TRBV18 to TRBJ2-2, with 11 bases identical to TRBD1. V shed 0 bases, J shed 4 bases, and the junction held 1 base outside the gene matches. Germline assignment: CDR1 KGHSH and CDR2 LQKENI. This CDR3 spans 16 amino acids.

In this sample, this clonotype turned up once. This chain joins TRBV7-3 and TRBJ2-7; possible D gene TRBD1, 5 bases. The CDR3 contains 14 residues. Germline V gene data show CDR1 as SGHTA and CDR2 as FQGTGA. Trimming cost V 2 bases and J 7 bases, with 15 bases left between them. The CDR3: CASSLSRVQGEQYF. The CDR3 DNA sequence: TGTGCCAGCAGCTTATCACGGGTCCAGGGAGAGCAGTACTTC. The entire variable domain, with the rest obtained from reference TRBV7-3 and TRBJ2-7, is as follows: GAGVSQTPSNKVTEKGKYVELRCDPISGHTALYWYRQSLGQGPEFLIYFQGTGAADDSGLPNDRFFAVRPEGSVSTLKIQRTERGDSAVYLCASSLSRVQGEQYFGPGTRLTVT.

This clonotype has just a few counts. The chain carries TRBV4-3 and TRBJ1-6, with a weak D call TRBD1 (5 bases). Germline V lookup: CDR1 LGHNA, CDR2 YSLEER. The germline V and J ends were trimmed by 3 bases and 10 bases, with 19 bases remaining between them. The CDR3 covers 16 residues. Here the CDR3 DNA reads TGCGCCAGCAGCCACAAACAGGTAGTTGGACAATCACCCCTCCACTTT. This translates into CASSHKQVVGQSPLHF.

This clonotype was counted only a few times. The genes are TRBV6-2 or TRBV6-3 and TRBJ2-7; D not resolved. Trimming shortened V by 5 bases and J by 5 bases, and 13 bases separated the two germline ends. The CDR3 length is 13 residues. Germline V gene data show CDR1 as MNHEY and CDR2 as SVGEGT. CDR3 sequence reads: CASSLAGWDEQYF. The CDR3 nucleotides read TGTGCCAGCAGTCTCGCTGGTTGGGACGAGCAGTACTTC.

This clonotype was detected a few times. The chain employs TRBV11-2 and TRBJ2-7, with D possibly matching TRBD2 (6 bases). Trimming left V 4 bases short and J 2 bases short, with 15 bases between. CDR3 length equals 15 residues. Germline V lookup: CDR1 SGHAT, CDR2 FQNNGV. DNA of the CDR3: TGTGCCAGCAGCTCAACCCGCGGGGTCACCTACGAGCAGTACTTC. It specifies CASSSTRGVTYEQYF.

The V and J genes are TRBV6-2 or TRBV6-3 and TRBJ2-2, with 7 bases identical to TRBD1. Per the germline V gene, CDR1 is MNHEY and CDR2 is SVGEGT. The CDR3 totals 15 residues. V lost 6 bases, J lost 3 bases, and 7 bases stayed unmatched. CDR3 coding DNA: TGTGCCAGCAGAAAAGAGACAGGGCACACCGGGGAGCTGTTTTTT. As protein: CASRKETGHTGELFF.

The chain has TRBV6-1 and TRBJ1-2; D is ambiguous. Trimming removed 2 bases from V and 7 bases from J, with 14 bases in between. There are 14 residues in the CDR3. Per germline, CDR1 MNHNS and CDR2 SASEGT. CDR3 in amino acids: CASSESAAPSGYTF. The CDR3 DNA follows: TGTGCCAGCAGTGAAAGCGCAGCGCCGTCTGGCTACACCTTC.